This TCR beta chain was sequenced in a study of T cell changes during pregnancy in multiple sclerosis (dated by TCRdb to about 2019). In terms of the full investigation: The study looked at changes in the T cell repertoire across pregnancy in women with multiple sclerosis.

As to this clone: It has no known antigen specificity. Base qualities are not provided; no much larger clone lies one nucleotide away.

The method behind the library was the immunoSEQ multiplex PCR assay. TCRdb provides this immuneACCESS table in a form limited to in-frame rearrangements. Some clones are lacking; in checked studies, under half of them reflect an unresolved V gene, and why the rest are absent is not known. For this sample the table gives roughly 34,000 clones, of which approximately 90% were detected only once. The ten largest clones add up to 3.5% of the sample. This TCR was recovered from a female donor with multiple sclerosis, enrolled in a pregnancy study. The source material was CD8+ T cells from peripheral blood mononuclear cells, sampled in the third trimester of pregnancy.

The DNA sequence is given as TGTGCCAGCAGCTTAGCTCCGGACAGAAGCACAGATACGCAGTATTTT. Translated, it gives CASSLAPDRSTDTQYF. The sequence is built from TRBV7-9 and TRBJ2-3; TRBD1 is perhaps the D gene, given 6 matching bases. CDR1 SEHNR and CDR2 FQNEAQ were looked up in the germline V gene (reference sequence). The CDR3, cysteine through phenylalanine, is 16 amino acids long. Solely the CDR3 DNA is kept, with 48 bases framed from the first base. V is clipped by 0 bases and J by 0 bases, and the sequence between their germline boundaries is 10 bases long.